This TCR beta chain was profiled in a study of molecular identifiers for immune sequencing clone quantification. Study-level points and caveats: The sizes of highly expanded clones could be underestimated when identical TCR molecules share a barcode. Clones above 20 RNA copies contained over 97% of effector molecules but under 1% of naive ones.

V gave up 0 bases and J gave up 5 bases, with 16 bases separating them. Germline V gives CDR1 MNHEY, CDR2 SVGAGI. CDR3 length: 16 amino acids. MiXCR was run by TCRdb on the PCR reads, yielding one entry per CDR3 protein. The table lists 490,000 or so distinct CDR3 sequences, roughly 26% of them singletons, with 0.7% to 0.9% in the top ten. This clonotype was seen at least ten times. The target antigen is unknown. Sorting selected naive CD8 T cells with a CD8+CD4-CCR7+CD45RA+ phenotype. The specimen was naive CD8+ T cells from blood, with Jurkat cell RNA spiked in. Subset in this sample: FACS-sorted CD8+CD4-CCR7+CD45RA+ naive T cells. This receptor was obtained from a human donor in good health. Some libraries in this study had Jurkat cell RNA spiked in. The chain has TRBV6-5 and TRBJ1-1; no clear D gene. The CDR3 spells CASSYSNVMTDTEAFF. The CDR3 nucleotides read TGTGCCAGCAGTTACTCTAATGTCATGACGGATACTGAAGCTTTCTTT.